This TCR beta chain was sequenced for a study of blood T cells in healthy people across ages. General study points: Diversity figures based on one million T cells were deemed too low. Any changes in expanded clonotypes were possibly confounded, as donor CMV status remained unknown.

The CDR3 covers 15 residues. Per germline, CDR1 DFQATT and CDR2 SNEGSKA (reference sequence). V lost 5 bases, J lost 5 bases, and 13 bases stayed unmatched. Using a J-beta primer mix together with a sample-barcoded 5' primer, a second PCR was run for roughly 7 to 12 cycles. TCRdb passed the 5' RACE reads through MiXCR, listing each CDR3 protein once. The profile shows around 1,900,000 distinct CDR3 sequences, roughly 43% of them singletons. Whenever a sample was processed, at least 6 million PBMCs were isolated. Notes on this clonotype: Its target is not known.

Input material: blood. This receptor was obtained from a human donor in good health. J is TRBJ1-1 and V is TRBV20-1, with 8 nucleotides matching TRBD1. CDR3 amino acids: CSAPDRGQGGTEAFF. In DNA form, the CDR3 reads TGCAGTGCTCCCGACCGTGGACAGGGAGGGACTGAAGCTTTCTTT.